This T cell receptor beta chain was found in a study of identical twins. Study conclusions and caveats: Monozygotic twin pairs showed more out-of-frame TCR alpha sharing than models estimated. Within cord blood, abundant beta clonotypes carried fewer insertions, but memory repertoires showed no such trend.

V gave up 0 bases and J gave up 6 bases, with 12 bases separating them. This CDR3 spans 14 amino acids. Per the germline V gene, CDR1 is DFQATT and CDR2 is SNEGSKA (reference sequence). This clonotype was detected only a few times. Its cognate antigen is unknown. Template switching introduced a universal primer site, and the cDNA bore unique molecular identifiers. TCRdb passed the 5' RACE reads through MiXCR, listing each CDR3 protein once. The data show around 290,000 distinct CDR3 sequences, roughly 9.8% seen once. Another study also made use of these data, one on yellow fever vaccine responses in identical twins.

This sequence joins TRBV20-1 and TRBJ2-1, with a tentative D call TRBD1 (6 bases). This TCR was sampled from a woman younger than 35 in good health. Sample: CD8+ T cells sorted from blood. CDR3 bases: TGCAGTGCTAGAGAGGGTGTAGGGGGCAATGAGCAGTTCTTC. Translation gives CSAREGVGGNEQFF.